The 29 T cell receptor beta chains below all came from one sample that was sequenced in a study of blood T cells in healthy people across ages. Primed by a sample-barcoded 5' primer and a J-beta primer mix, a second PCR proceeded for 7 to 11 cycles. TCRdb passed the 5' RACE reads through MiXCR, listing each CDR3 protein once. The table has about 1 million distinct CDR3 sequences, 40% to 45% seen once. The sample was blood. The receptors were gathered from an older woman in good health.

This clonotype was observed a handful of times. This chain uses TRBV28 with TRBJ2-1, with TRBD2 matching 7 bases. After removal of 6 bases from V and 7 bases from J, the junction contained 12 bases not matched to a gene. The germline CDR1 and CDR2 sequences are MDHEN and SYDVKM. This CDR3 region has 15 residues. The CDR3 DNA reads as TGTGCCAGCAGGTTGGGGGGAGGGCCGGGTAATGAGCAGTTCTTC. It specifies CASRLGGGPGNEQFF. Full variable domain (missing parts from reference TRBV28 and TRBJ2-1): DVKVTQSSRYLVKRTGEKVFLECVQDMDHENMFWYRQDPGLGLRLIYFSYDVKMKEKGDIPEGYSVSREKKERFSLILESASTNQTSMYLCASRLGGGPGNEQFFGPGTRLTVL.

The chain has TRBV6-1 and TRBJ2-3; D perhaps matches TRBD2 (5 bases). The CDR3 is 16 residues long. Trimming stripped 5 bases from V and 0 bases from J, with 15 bases between. Germline loops: CDR1 MNHNS, CDR2 SASEGT. The CDR3 nucleotides are TGTGCCAGCAGTTTGAGAAGCGGATTCAGCACAGATACGCAGTATTTT. Translation: CASSLRSGFSTDTQYF.

The chain is built from TRBV5-6 and TRBJ2-7, with 8 nucleotides matching TRBD1. From germline, CDR1 is SGHDT and CDR2 YYEEEE. The CDR3 consists of 15 residues. V was pared by 3 bases and J by 1 base, with 6 bases of the junction left unmatched. The CDR3 nucleotides read TGTGCCAGCAGCTCCTTTGACAGGGGTTCCTACGAGCAGTACTTC. Its protein is CASSSFDRGSYEQYF.

This clonotype was found a few times. The chain couples TRBV12-3 or TRBV12-4 to TRBJ2-7, with 9 bases lining up with TRBD1. The J call may be wrong; the DNA end is better matched by TRBJ2-5. This CDR3 spans 15 amino acids. Here the CDR3 reads CASSRLGTGKETQYF. CDR3 bases: TGTGCCAGCAGTCGCCTCGGGACAGGGAAAGAGACCCAGTACTTC.

This clonotype was seen only a few times. V and J are TRBV27 and TRBJ2-7; the match to TRBD2 covers 13 bases. The CDR3 has 16 amino acids. The V gene end was trimmed by 5 bases and the J gene end by 5 bases; junction bases not matched to a gene: 9. Germline V lookup: CDR1 MNHEY, CDR2 SMNVEV (reference sequence). This CDR3 reads CASSLILAGGPNEQYF. The DNA for the CDR3 is TGTGCCAGCAGTCTAATACTAGCGGGAGGGCCAAACGAGCAGTACTTC.

This clonotype has more than one count but fewer than ten. Here the CDR3 reads CASKYSGLQETQYF. The DNA of the CDR3 is TGTGCCAGCAAGTATAGCGGTTTACAAGAGACCCAGTACTTC. The chain carries TRBV12-3 or TRBV12-4 and TRBJ2-5, with a possible D match to TRBD2 (6 bases). Trimming pared 7 bases from V and 2 bases from J, leaving 14 bases between. This CDR3 has 14 residues.

The V and J genes are TRBV4-1 and TRBJ2-3; no clear D. The germline V gene has CDR1 MGHRA and CDR2 YSYEKL. The CDR3 totals 14 residues. Trimming shortened V by 1 base and J by 6 bases, and 11 bases separated the two germline ends. CDR3 region: CASSQGTAGDTQYF. In DNA form, the CDR3 reads TGCGCCAGCAGCCAAGGGACCGCCGGCGATACGCAGTATTTT.

This clonotype has a single count. This chain uses TRBV4-1 with TRBJ2-5; 8 positions match TRBD2. The CDR3 is 19 amino acids. Germline trimming cut 0 bases from V and 5 bases from J; bases unmatched to any gene: 17. Germline CDR1 reads MGHRA; CDR2 reads YSYEKL. The CDR3 DNA reads TGCGCCAGCAGCCAAGATAGTTTCAGTCGGGAGGGGTTGACGGAGACCCAGTACTTC. Translating gives CASSQDSFSREGLTETQYF.

The J gene is TRBJ1-1, the V gene TRBV18, with D hard to call. Germline V CDR1 and CDR2: KGHSH, LQKENI. Trimming removed 2 bases at V and 1 base at J, with 8 bases between. The CDR3 has 14 residues. The CDR3 nucleotides are TGTGCCAGCTCACCATCGACCCCGAACACTGAAGCTTTCTTT. It encodes CASSPSTPNTEAFF.

This clonotype has a handful of counts. The CDR3 nucleotides read TGCAGCGTTGAAGGGCGCCGTCAAGGCGAGGGCTACACCTTC. Its protein is CSVEGRRQGEGYTF. V usage is TRBV29-1 and J usage is TRBJ1-2; D is ambiguous. This CDR3 is built from 14 residues. Trimming stripped 1 base from V and 8 bases from J, with 17 bases between. Germline CDR1 is SQVTM and CDR2 is ANQGSEA.

This clonotype was observed a few times. A junction boundary mismatches the germline segment, possibly from a read error. The gene calls are TRBV7-8 and TRBJ2-7, with D possibly matching TRBD1 (6 bases). Germline lookup yields CDR1 SGHVS and CDR2 FQNEAQ. This CDR3 is 19 amino acids long. The CDR3 reads CASSLWGRTAPRGSYEQYF. CDR3 nucleotides: TGTGCCAGCAGCTTATGGGGCAGGACAGCCCCTCGAGGTTCCTACGAACAGTACTTC.

This sequence joins TRBV12-3 or TRBV12-4 and TRBJ2-5, with TRBD2 matching over 7 bases. This CDR3 is 15 amino acids long. The J segment lost 0 bases and the V segment lost 6 bases, leaving 7 bases of the junction unmatched. DNA for the CDR3: TGTGCCAGCAGACTTGGGGGGGGGTACCAAGAGACCCAGTACTTC. As protein: CASRLGGGYQETQYF.

This rearrangement joins TRBV4-1 to TRBJ2-2; unclear D gene. Trimming left V 0 bases short and J 9 bases short, with 8 bases between. There are 13 residues in the CDR3. Germline CDR1 and CDR2: MGHRA and YSYEKL. CDR3: CASSQEPFRELFF. The CDR3 DNA follows: TGCGCCAGCAGCCAAGAACCCTTCCGGGAGCTGTTTTTT.

This clonotype was observed a handful of times. The rearrangement joins TRBV6-5 to TRBJ1-1, with D possibly being TRBD1 (5 bases). The CDR3 runs 16 residues. Looked up from germline, CDR1 is MNHEY and CDR2 is SVGAGI. Trimming cost V 1 base and J 1 base, with 13 bases left between them. CDR3 nucleotides: TGTGCCAGCAGTTACTTAAGCGCGGGGGAGAACACTGAAGCTTTCTTT. Its translation is CASSYLSAGENTEAFF.

This clonotype has only a few counts. The chain recombines TRBV29-1 with TRBJ2-5, with D perhaps matching TRBD1 or TRBD2 (5 bases each). Trimming left V 0 bases short and J 5 bases short, with 10 bases between. From germline, CDR1 is SQVTM and CDR2 ANQGSEA. CDR3 length: 13 amino acids. The CDR3 is CSVEEQWGETQYF. As DNA, the CDR3 is TGCAGCGTTGAAGAGCAGTGGGGGGAGACCCAGTACTTC.

This clonotype was detected only a few times. The chain uses TRBV7-2 and TRBJ2-5; 10 positions agree with TRBD1. Germline V gene lookup returns CDR1 SGHTA and CDR2 FQGNSA. CDR3 length equals 14 residues. Trimming removed 4 bases from V and 4 bases from J; junction bases left unmatched: 3. CDR3 loop: CASSSDRGPETQYF. DNA of the CDR3: TGTGCCAGCAGCTCCGACAGGGGGCCAGAGACCCAGTACTTC.

The chain joins TRBV20-1 to TRBJ1-2, with no clear D. V shed 3 bases and J shed 7 bases, with 9 bases lying between them. Germline CDR1 is DFQATT and CDR2 is SNEGSKA (reference sequence). The CDR3 is 11 amino acids. The CDR3 sequence is CSASLSGGYTF. CDR3 bases: TGCAGTGCTAGTTTGAGCGGTGGCTACACCTTC.

In its sample, this clonotype was seen once. The gene calls are TRBV27 and TRBJ2-3; TRBD2 aligns across 14 bases. Germline loops: CDR1 MNHEY, CDR2 SMNVEV (reference sequence). Unmatched junction bases numbered 8, after V lost 0 bases and J lost 3 bases. CDR3 size: 19 residues. As DNA, the CDR3 is TGTGCCAGCAGTTTATCGGGGACTAGCGGGAGCTCGTGGACAGATACGCAGTATTTT. Translating it yields CASSLSGTSGSSWTDTQYF.

The V gene is TRBV24-1, the J gene TRBJ2-1; TRBD2 aligns across 9 bases. J gave up 9 bases and V 1 base, and 9 bases lay outside the gene matches. Germline V CDR1 and CDR2: KGHDR, SFDVKD. CDR3 size: 16 residues. CDR3 amino acids: CATSDFRVAGVSEQFF. The CDR3 nucleotides are TGTGCCACCAGTGATTTTAGGGTAGCGGGAGTATCTGAGCAGTTCTTC.

There are a few counts of this clonotype. CDR3 region: CSAPNGDIQYF. For the CDR3, the DNA is TGCAGTGCCCCAAACGGGGACATTCAGTACTTC. The chain has TRBV20-1 and TRBJ2-4; perhaps TRBD2 as D (5 bases). Trimming took 6 bases from V and 8 from J, leaving 11 bases between them. This CDR3 spans 11 amino acids. Germline values: CDR1 DFQATT, CDR2 SNEGSKA (reference sequence).

This clonotype was observed a few times. This chain links TRBV6-2 or TRBV6-3 with TRBJ2-7; D remains unclear. CDR3 length: 13 residues. Per the germline V gene, CDR1 is MNHEY and CDR2 is SVGEGT. V shed 3 bases and J shed 2 bases, with 8 bases lying between them. The CDR3 here is CASSYSQTYEQYF. DNA for the CDR3: TGTGCCAGCAGTTATTCCCAGACCTACGAGCAGTACTTC.

Worth noting for this clonotype: The junction does not match germline at one end; this may be a read error. V is TRBV10-3 and J is TRBJ2-7; D is possibly TRBD1 or TRBD2 (5 bases each). CDR1 is ENHRY, CDR2 SYGVKD, per germline. This CDR3 has 14 residues. The DNA of the CDR3 is TGTGCCATCAGGGGGGAACAGGTCGCCTACGAGCAGAACTTC. It is translated as CAIRGEQVAYEQNF.

The chain couples TRBV15 to TRBJ2-6; 8 bases align to TRBD1. The V segment lost 1 base and the J segment 12 bases; nucleotides outside the gene matches: 8. Germline assignment: CDR1 LNHNV and CDR2 YYDKDF (reference sequence). This CDR3 is built from 15 residues. The CDR3 DNA reads as TGTGCCACCAGCAGAGCGACAGGGGTTCTCACCGTCCTGACTTTC. Its translation: CATSRATGVLTVLTF.

This chain joins TRBV15 and TRBJ2-3; the match to TRBD2 covers 8 bases. V was pared by 3 bases and J by 4 bases, with 9 bases of the junction left unmatched. This CDR3 is built from 16 residues. Per the germline V gene, CDR1 is LNHNV and CDR2 is YYDKDF (reference sequence). The CDR3 DNA is TGTGCCACCAGCAGGTTACTAGCGGCAGCGCCAGATACGCAGTATTTT. It yields the protein CATSRLLAAAPDTQYF. Variable domain in full (rest from reference TRBV15 and TRBJ2-3): DAMVIQNPRYQVTQFGKPVTLSCSQTLNHNVMYWYQQKSSQAPKLLFHYYDKDFNNEADTPDNFQSRRPNTSFCFLDIRSPGLGDTAMYLCATSRLLAAAPDTQYFGPGTRLTVL.

This clonotype came up many times. V gene TRBV29-1 combines with J gene TRBJ2-5, with TRBD1 matching 7 bases. V shed 4 bases, J shed 5 bases, and the junction held 7 bases outside the gene matches. The CDR3 is 13 amino acids. Germline V gives CDR1 SQVTM, CDR2 ANQGSEA. This CDR3 is CSVVEQGPETQYF. CDR3 nucleotide sequence: TGCAGCGTTGTGGAACAGGGGCCCGAGACCCAGTACTTC.

A few counts support this clonotype. The chain couples TRBV27 to TRBJ2-7, with 9 bases lining up with TRBD2. Trimming at V came to 6 bases and at J to 5 bases, leaving 8 bases not matched to a gene. CDR3 length: 14 amino acids. The germline gives CDR1 MNHEY, CDR2 SMNVEV (reference sequence). CDR3 sequence (DNA): TGTGCCAGCAGCCCCGGGACTAGCCAAAACGAGCAGTACTTC. Translation: CASSPGTSQNEQYF.

This clonotype was recorded a few times. The chain couples TRBV6-5 to TRBJ2-4; 8 nucleotides line up with TRBD1. This CDR3 comprises 15 residues. Germline lookup yields CDR1 MNHEY and CDR2 SVGAGI. J lost 7 bases, V lost 10 bases, and 15 bases had no gene match. The CDR3 region is CATIDRGEGENIQYF. The DNA of the CDR3 is TGTGCCACGATCGACAGGGGAGAGGGTGAGAACATTCAGTACTTC.

This clonotype was detected ten times or more. The chain has TRBV11-2 and TRBJ2-5; the match to TRBD1 covers 7 bases. The CDR3 length is 14 residues. CDR1 and CDR2 from the germline V gene are SGHAT and FQNNGV. V lost 8 bases and J lost 4; bases outside the gene matches: 10. This CDR3 reads CASSPNRGGETQYF. The CDR3 DNA follows: TGTGCCAGCTCACCAAACAGGGGTGGAGAGACCCAGTACTTC.

This clonotype was observed a few times. This chain joins TRBV10-2 and TRBJ2-5, with no clear D. This CDR3 is built from 13 residues. Trimming took off 7 bases at V and 2 bases at J, with 11 bases between the two ends. CDR1 and CDR2 from the germline V gene are WSHSY and SAAADI. The CDR3 region is CASTAHYQETQYF. The CDR3 DNA reads TGCGCCAGCACGGCACACTATCAAGAGACCCAGTACTTC.